These T cell receptor beta chains were read from a single sample in a study of PD-1 blockade in classical Hodgkin lymphoma. TCRdb keeps only in-frame clones here, not all; method: immunoSEQ multiplex PCR. The repertoire holds tens of thousands of clones, with around 70% as singletons. The sequences come from peripheral blood mononuclear cells (PBMCs), collected before the second cycle of nivolumab. The receptors shown here come from a human donor with classical Hodgkin lymphoma. CDR3s include the opening cysteine and the closing phenylalanine or tryptophan. D genes are given only for firm matches. Not all rows give a size; the values are once, few, many and, for expanded clones, a class.

NA	TRBJ1-1	NA	TRBV18	TGTGCCAGCTCGTCCGGGACTCTGACTGAAGCTTTCTTT	CASSSGTLTEAFF
TRBD1	TRBJ2-1	NA	TRBV7-9	TGTGCCAGCACCATTAGATCGGGACAGGGGGTTGAGCAGTTCTTC	CASTIRSGQGVEQFF
TRBD1	TRBJ2-7	NA	TRBV15	TGTGCCACCAGCAGAGTGGGACAGGGGACCACCTACGAGCAGTACTTC	CATSRVGQGTTYEQYF
NA	TRBJ1-5	NA	TRBV7-2	TGTGCCAGCGCCATGGGGGCAGGAAATCAGCCCCAGCATTTT	CASAMGAGNQPQHF
NA	TRBJ2-2	NA	TRBV19	TGTGCCAGTAGAAGTACTCGGGGCAGCTACATGAACACCGGGGAGCTGTTTTTT	CASRSTRGSYMNTGELFF
TRBD1	TRBJ2-7	NA	TRBV5-1	TGCGCCAGCAGCTCCGATACGGGACAGTTGTACGAGCAGTACTTC	CASSSDTGQLYEQYF
NA	TRBJ1-5	few	TRBV10-2	TGCGCCAGCAGTCGGGGAGGACACGAAAATCAGCCCCAGCATTTT	CASSRGGHENQPQHF
TRBD1	TRBJ1-1	NA	TRBV29-1	TGCAGCGTTGAACTACAGGGGGACCCCGAAGCTTTCTTT	CSVELQGDPEAFF
NA	TRBJ2-2	NA	TRBV9	TGTGCCAGCAGCGTTGGCCCCGCGAACACCGGGGAGCTGTTTTTT	CASSVGPANTGELFF
NA	TRBJ2-2	once	TRBV5-5	TGTGCCAGCAGCGGGGGGGACAGTAACACCGGGGAGCTGTTTTTT	CASSGGDSNTGELFF
NA	TRBJ1-5	NA	TRBV6-5	TGTGCCAGCAGTTACTCGTTGGATAGCAATCAGCCCCAGCATTTT	CASSYSLDSNQPQHF
TRBD1	TRBJ1-5	NA	TRBV19	TGTGCCAGTAGCCACTTGGGGGGGACAGGGGTTAATCAGCCCCAGCATTTT	CASSHLGGTGVNQPQHF
NA	TRBJ2-7	NA	TRBV19	TGTGCCAGCTCCCAGGAACCCACGTACGAGCAGTACTTC	CASSQEPTYEQYF
NA	TRBJ2-7	NA	TRBV18	TGTGCCAGCTCACCAGGGGGCCGGGGAACCTACGAGCAGTACTTC	CASSPGGRGTYEQYF
TRBD2	TRBJ2-3	few	TRBV7-2	TGTGCCAGCAGCTTTTTCTTGGCGGGAGTCACAGATACGCAGTATTTT	CASSFFLAGVTDTQYF
TRBD2	TRBJ2-1	NA	TRBV9	TGTGCCAGCAGCCCCTGGACTAGCGGGAGGGCCGGGGAGCAGTTCTTC	CASSPWTSGRAGEQFF
NA	TRBJ1-5	NA	TRBV6-1	TGTGCCAGCAGCCCAATGCCTCATAGCAATCAGCCCCAGCATTTT	CASSPMPHSNQPQHF
NA	TRBJ1-5	once	TRBV28	TGTGCCAGCAGGGAGAGCGGTGGTTACGCGCCCCAGCATTTT	CASRESGGYAPQHF
TRBD1	TRBJ2-7	NA	TRBV28	TGTGCCAGCAGTTTATGGACAGGGACCTACGAGCAGTACTTC	CASSLWTGTYEQYF
NA	TRBJ2-7	NA	TRBV27	TGTGCCAGCAGTTTGAGGGGGGGCTACGAGCAGTACTTC	CASSLRGGYEQYF
NA	TRBJ1-1	NA	TRBV18	TGTGCCAGCTCACCACAGGGTGGGGGGACTGAAGCTTTCTTT	CASSPQGGGTEAFF
TRBD1	TRBJ1-6	NA	TRBV5-1	TGCGCCAGCAGCTTGGCCCAGGGGGCAAGAAATTCACCCCTCCACTTT	CASSLAQGARNSPLHF
TRBD1	TRBJ1-3	NA	TRBV30	TGTGCCTGGAGTCCGGGGACAGGGATCTCTGGAAACACCATATATTTT	CAWSPGTGISGNTIYF
NA	TRBJ2-7	NA	TRBV28	TGTGCCAGCAGTACCGCCTACGAGCAGTACTTC	CASSTAYEQYF